Each of the 9 T cell receptor beta chains below was sequenced from the same sample in a study of T cell repertoires in cytomegalovirus infection. Via MiXCR, TCRdb re-called the reads, giving one row per CDR3 protein. The profile covers nearly 450,000 distinct CDR3 sequences, with roughly 31% appearing a single time and 12% to 15% taken by the ten largest. Material: PBMCs. These receptors originate from a human donor in good health (CMV status not recorded). Some clones in this sample may be carry-over from other donors' samples.

The rearrangement joins TRBV5-5 to TRBJ1-1; D gene uncertain. The ends were cut back, 0 bases at V and 2 bases at J, with 8 bases in the middle. CDR1 is SGHKS and CDR2 is YYEKEE in the germline V gene (reference sequence). The CDR3 runs 14 residues. The CDR3 bases are TGTGCCAGCAGCTTGGTTCTGGCTAACACTGAAGCTTTCTTT. This gives the protein CASSLVLANTEAFF.

The chain carries TRBV19 and TRBJ2-1, with TRBD1 identical over 9 bases. J gave up 4 bases and V 5 bases, and 12 bases lay outside the gene matches. The CDR3 contains 17 residues. Germline loops: CDR1 LNHDA, CDR2 SQIVND (reference sequence). The CDR3 sequence: CASSPGTGRSLYNEQFF. The CDR3 DNA follows: TGTGCCAGTAGTCCCGGGACAGGGAGATCCCTTTACAATGAGCAGTTCTTC.

The genes are TRBV20-1 and TRBJ2-7; TRBD1 matches 10 bases. The trim removed 5 bases at V and 2 bases at J, leaving 9 bases unmatched. The germline V gene encodes CDR1 DFQATT and CDR2 SNEGSKA (reference sequence). The CDR3 sequence is 15 residues long. In DNA form, the CDR3 reads TGCAGTGCTGTTACTCCGGGACAGGGGACCTACGAGCAGTACTTC. It specifies CSAVTPGQGTYEQYF.

There are a few counts of this clonotype. V is TRBV10-3 and J is TRBJ1-5; D is unclear. The V gene lost 2 bases and the J gene lost 0 bases, with 11 bases spanning the gap. The CDR3 extends over 16 amino acids. Germline V CDR1 and CDR2: ENHRY, SYGVKD. CDR3 sequence (DNA): TGTGCCATCAGTGAGAGGCAGGCAGATAGCAATCAGCCCCAGCATTTT. Translating gives CAISERQADSNQPQHF.

This clonotype was seen only a few times. The V and J genes are TRBV2 and TRBJ1-4; a possible D gene is TRBD1 (6 bases). Deletions cut 6 bases from V and 4 bases from J, with 18 bases between. CDR3 length: 16 amino acids. Germline V gene sequence: CDR1 SNHLY, CDR2 FYNNEI. The CDR3 reads CASSPRGALGNEKLFF. In DNA form, the CDR3 reads TGTGCCAGCAGCCCCCGGGGGGCGTTGGGTAATGAAAAACTGTTTTTT.

This clonotype turned up a few times. This chain joins TRBV24-1 and TRBJ2-1; 7 bases map to TRBD1. CDR3 length equals 16 residues. J was trimmed by 8 bases and V by 2 bases; bases with no gene match: 11. CDR1 is KGHDR and CDR2 is SFDVKD in the germline V gene. The CDR3 spells CATSDSRQGIGHEQFF. For the CDR3, the DNA is TGTGCCACCAGTGATTCCAGACAGGGTATAGGGCATGAGCAGTTCTTC.

The rearrangement uses TRBV5-6 and TRBJ2-1; tentatively, D is TRBD1 (6 bases). Per the germline V gene, CDR1 is SGHDT and CDR2 is YYEEEE. The V and J ends lost 3 bases and 7 bases respectively, with 14 bases between them. The CDR3 has 14 amino acids. The CDR3 region has the DNA TGTGCCAGCAGCTCCCCCGAACAGGGTAATGAGCAGTTCTTC. Translating it yields CASSSPEQGNEQFF.

The rearrangement joins TRBV19 to TRBJ2-2, with 10 bases matching TRBD2. V lost 6 bases to trimming and J lost 6 bases; unmatched junction nucleotides: 7. CDR1 is LNHDA, CDR2 SQIVND, per germline (reference sequence). The CDR3 totals 15 residues. In DNA, the CDR3 is TGTGCCAGTAGCCCCCTAGGACTAGCGGCCGGGGAGCTGTTTTTT. Protein product: CASSPLGLAAGELFF. The variable domain in full, completed from reference TRBV19 and TRBJ2-2, reads DGGITQSPKYLFRKEGQNVTLSCEQNLNHDAMYWYRQDPGQGLRLIYYSQIVNDFQKGDIAEGYSVSREKKESFPLTVTSAQKNPTAFYLCASSPLGLAAGELFFGEGSRLTVL.

Comments on this clonotype: This may stem from a read error, because a much larger clone lies one nucleotide away. The chain employs TRBV7-2 and TRBJ2-7, with D unclear. The CDR3 runs to 16 residues. Germline CDR1 is SGHTA and CDR2 is FQGNSA. CDR3 protein: CASSLGVGYLTYEPYF. The CDR3 region has the DNA TGTGCCAGCAGCTTAGGAGTGGGCTACCTTACCTACGAGCCGTACTTC.